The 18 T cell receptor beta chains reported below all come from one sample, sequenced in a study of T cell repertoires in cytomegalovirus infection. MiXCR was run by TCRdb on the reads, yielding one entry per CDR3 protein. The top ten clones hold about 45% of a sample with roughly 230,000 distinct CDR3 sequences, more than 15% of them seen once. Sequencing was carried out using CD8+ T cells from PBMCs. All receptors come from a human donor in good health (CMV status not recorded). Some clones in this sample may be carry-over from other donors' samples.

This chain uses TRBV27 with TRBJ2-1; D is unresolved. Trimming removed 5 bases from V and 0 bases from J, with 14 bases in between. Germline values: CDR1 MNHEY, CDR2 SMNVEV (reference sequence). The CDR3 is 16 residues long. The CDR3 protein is CASSTPIESSYNEQFF. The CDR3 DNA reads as TGTGCCAGCAGTACCCCCATAGAGAGCTCCTACAATGAGCAGTTCTTC.

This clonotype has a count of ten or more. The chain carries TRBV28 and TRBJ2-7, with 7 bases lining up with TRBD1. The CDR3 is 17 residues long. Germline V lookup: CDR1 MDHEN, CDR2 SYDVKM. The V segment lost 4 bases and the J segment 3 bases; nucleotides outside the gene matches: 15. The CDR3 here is CASSSPLKQDRYYEQYF. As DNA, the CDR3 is TGTGCCAGCAGTTCCCCCTTAAAACAGGACAGGTACTACGAGCAGTACTTC.

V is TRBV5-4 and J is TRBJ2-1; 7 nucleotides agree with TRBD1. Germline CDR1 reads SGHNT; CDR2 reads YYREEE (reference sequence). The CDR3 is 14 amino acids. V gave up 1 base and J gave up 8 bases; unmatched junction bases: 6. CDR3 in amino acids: CASSLWDRPHEQFF. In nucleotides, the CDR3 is TGTGCCAGCAGCTTGTGGGACAGACCTCATGAGCAGTTCTTC.

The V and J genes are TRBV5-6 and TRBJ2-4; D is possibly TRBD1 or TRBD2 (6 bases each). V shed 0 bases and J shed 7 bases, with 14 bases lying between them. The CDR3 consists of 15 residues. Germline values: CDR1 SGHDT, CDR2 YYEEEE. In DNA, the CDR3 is TGTGCCAGCAGCTTGGAGGGGGACTTAGTCAACATTCAGTACTTC. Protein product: CASSLEGDLVNIQYF. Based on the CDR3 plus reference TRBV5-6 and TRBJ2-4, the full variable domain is DAGVTQSPTHLIKTRGQQVTLRCSPKSGHDTVSWYQQALGQGPQFIFQYYEEEERQRGNFPDRFSGHQFPNYSSELNVNALLLGDSALYLCASSLEGDLVNIQYFGAGTRLSVL.

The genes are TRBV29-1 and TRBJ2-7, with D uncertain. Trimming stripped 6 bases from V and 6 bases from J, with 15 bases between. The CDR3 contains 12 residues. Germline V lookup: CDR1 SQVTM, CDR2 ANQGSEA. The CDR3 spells CSVSGLVGEQYF. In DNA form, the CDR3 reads TGCAGCGTATCCGGGTTGGTAGGCGAGCAGTACTTC.

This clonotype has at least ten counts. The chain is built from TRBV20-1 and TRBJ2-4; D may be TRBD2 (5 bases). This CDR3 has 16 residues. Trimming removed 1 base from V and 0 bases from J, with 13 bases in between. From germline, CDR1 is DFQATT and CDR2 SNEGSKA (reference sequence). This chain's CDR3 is CSARGGGDLAKNIQYF. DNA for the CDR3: TGCAGTGCTAGAGGAGGAGGCGACCTAGCCAAAAACATTCAGTACTTC.

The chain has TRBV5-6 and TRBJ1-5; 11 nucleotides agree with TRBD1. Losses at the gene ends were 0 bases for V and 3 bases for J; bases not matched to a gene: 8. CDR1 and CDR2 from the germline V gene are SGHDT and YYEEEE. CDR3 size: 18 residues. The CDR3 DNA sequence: TGTGCCAGCAGCTTGGAGGGGGGGACAGGGGGTATCAATCAGCCCCAGCATTTT. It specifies CASSLEGGTGGINQPQHF.

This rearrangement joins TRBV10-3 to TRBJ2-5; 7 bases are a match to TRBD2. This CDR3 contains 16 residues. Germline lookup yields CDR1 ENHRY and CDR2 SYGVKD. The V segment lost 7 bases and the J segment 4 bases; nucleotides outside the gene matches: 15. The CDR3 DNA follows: TGTGCCATCAACCCCAATCCGGGGGGTGCCGGAGAGACCCAGTACTTC. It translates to CAINPNPGGAGETQYF.

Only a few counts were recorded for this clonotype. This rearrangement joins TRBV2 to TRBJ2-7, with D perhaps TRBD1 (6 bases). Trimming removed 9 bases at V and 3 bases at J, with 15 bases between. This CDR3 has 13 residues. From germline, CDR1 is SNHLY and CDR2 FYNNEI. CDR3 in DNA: TGTGCCAGTTCCCGGGACACCTACTACGAGCAGTACTTC. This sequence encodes CASSRDTYYEQYF.

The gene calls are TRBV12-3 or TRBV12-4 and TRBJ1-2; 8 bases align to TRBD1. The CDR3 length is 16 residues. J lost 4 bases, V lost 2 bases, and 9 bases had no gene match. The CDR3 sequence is CASSLYLETGGYGYTF. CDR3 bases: TGTGCCAGCAGTTTATATTTGGAAACAGGGGGCTATGGCTACACCTTC.

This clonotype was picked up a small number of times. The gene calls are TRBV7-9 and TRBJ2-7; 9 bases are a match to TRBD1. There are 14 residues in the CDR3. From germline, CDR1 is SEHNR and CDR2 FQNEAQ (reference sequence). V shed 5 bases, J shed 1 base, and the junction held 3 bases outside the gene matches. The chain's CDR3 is CASSRTGDSYEQYF. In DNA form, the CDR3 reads TGTGCCAGCAGCCGGACAGGGGATTCCTACGAGCAGTACTTC.

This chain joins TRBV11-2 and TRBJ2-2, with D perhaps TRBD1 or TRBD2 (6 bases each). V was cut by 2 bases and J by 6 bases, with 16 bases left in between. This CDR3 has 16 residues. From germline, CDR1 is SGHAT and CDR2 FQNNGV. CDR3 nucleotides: TGTGCCAGCAGCTTACGCGGGGACATCAGGCCCGGGGAGCTGTTTTTT. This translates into CASSLRGDIRPGELFF.

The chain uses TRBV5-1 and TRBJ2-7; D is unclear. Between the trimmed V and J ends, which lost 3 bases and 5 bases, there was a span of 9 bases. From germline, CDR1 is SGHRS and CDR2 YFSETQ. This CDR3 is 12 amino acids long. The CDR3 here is CASSWVGDEQYF. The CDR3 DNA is TGCGCCAGCAGCTGGGTGGGCGACGAGCAGTACTTC.

CDR3 sequence: CASSLDFQKNYYNEQFF. The CDR3 DNA reads as TGTGCCAGCAGCTTAGATTTCCAGAAGAATTACTACAATGAGCAGTTCTTC. The rearrangement uses TRBV13 and TRBJ2-1; D is unclear. The CDR3 spans 17 residues. The V end was cut by 1 base, the J end by 3 bases, with 16 bases between. Germline loops: CDR1 PRHDT, CDR2 FYEKMQ (reference sequence).

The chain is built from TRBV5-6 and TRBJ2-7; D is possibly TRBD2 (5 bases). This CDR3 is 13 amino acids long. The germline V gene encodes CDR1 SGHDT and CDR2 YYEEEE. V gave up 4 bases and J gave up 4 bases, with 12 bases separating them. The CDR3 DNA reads TGTGCCAGCAGCCCGGTCGAGGGTTACGAGCAGTACTTC. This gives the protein CASSPVEGYEQYF.

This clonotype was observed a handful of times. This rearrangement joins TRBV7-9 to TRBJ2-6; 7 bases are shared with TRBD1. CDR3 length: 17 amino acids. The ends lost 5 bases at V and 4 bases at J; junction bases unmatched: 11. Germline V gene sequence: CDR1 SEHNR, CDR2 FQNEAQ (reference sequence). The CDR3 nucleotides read TGTGCCAGCAGCCTACCCCTCGACAGGGAAGGGGCCAACGTCCTGACTTTC. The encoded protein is CASSLPLDREGANVLTF.

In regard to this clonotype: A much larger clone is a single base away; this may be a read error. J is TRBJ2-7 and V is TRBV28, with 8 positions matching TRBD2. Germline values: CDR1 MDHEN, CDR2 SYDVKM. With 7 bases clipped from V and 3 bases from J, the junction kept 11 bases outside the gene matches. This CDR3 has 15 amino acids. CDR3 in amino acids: CASTFGASGFYEQYF. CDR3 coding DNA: TGTGCCAGCACCTTTGGGGCTAGCGGGTTCTACGAGCAGTACTTC.

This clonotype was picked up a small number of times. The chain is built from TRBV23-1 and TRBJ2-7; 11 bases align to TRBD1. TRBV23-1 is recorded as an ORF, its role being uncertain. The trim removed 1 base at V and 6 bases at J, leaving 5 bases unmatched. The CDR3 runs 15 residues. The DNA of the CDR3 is TGCGCCAGCAGTCAATGGGACAGGGGGGACGGCGAGCAGTACTTC. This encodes CASSQWDRGDGEQYF.